The source of this T cell receptor beta chain is a study of CD8 T cells in ankylosing spondylitis. In this sample, this clonotype turned up a few times. The antigen remains undetermined. The study's findings and limits: With a CD8+ phenotype, disease-linked clones were relatively rare in peripheral blood. Typical of ankylosing spondylitis blood, it appeared, was a TCR beta motif of seven to nine highly homologous variants. Researchers reportedly found disease-linked clones significantly enriched in matched ankylosing spondylitis synovial fluid. Earlier work had already found some motif variants in reactive arthritis synovial fluid and blood.

Libraries of TCR beta came from quantitative 5'-RACE with molecular barcodes. TCRdb redid the calling of the 5' RACE reads with MiXCR, one entry per CDR3 protein. The data contain hundreds of thousands of distinct CDR3 sequences, over 9.5% of them seen just once; the ten biggest clones take up 0.51%. Sequenced input: blood, either unsorted or a sorted T cell fraction (not recorded which). The sequence was collected from a male donor with ankylosing spondylitis.

The CDR3 protein is CSAFEGGGLQETQYF. The CDR3 bases are TGCAGTGCTTTCGAGGGCGGGGGCCTCCAAGAGACCCAGTACTTC. The V call is TRBV20-1, the J call TRBJ2-5; possibly TRBD2 for D (7 bases). The CDR3 runs to 15 residues. Germline V gene sequence: CDR1 DFQATT, CDR2 SNEGSKA (reference sequence). The V end lost 5 bases, the J end lost 1 base, and 17 bases lay between the germline ends.